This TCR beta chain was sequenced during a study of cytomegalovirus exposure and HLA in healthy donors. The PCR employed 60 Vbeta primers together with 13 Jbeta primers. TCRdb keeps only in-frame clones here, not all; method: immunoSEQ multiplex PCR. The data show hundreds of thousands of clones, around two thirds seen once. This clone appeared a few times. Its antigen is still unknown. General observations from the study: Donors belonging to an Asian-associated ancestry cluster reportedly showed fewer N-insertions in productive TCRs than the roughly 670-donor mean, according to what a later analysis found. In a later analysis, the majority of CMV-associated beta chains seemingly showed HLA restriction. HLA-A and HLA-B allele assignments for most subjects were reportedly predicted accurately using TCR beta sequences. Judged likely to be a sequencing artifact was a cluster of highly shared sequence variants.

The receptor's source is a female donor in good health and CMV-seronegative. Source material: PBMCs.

The CDR3 nucleotides read TGTGCCAGCAGTTCGAGTGTAAGCTCCTACAATGAGCAGTTCTTC. This gives the protein CASSSSVSSYNEQFF. This chain connects TRBV27 to TRBJ2-1; no clear D gene. The germline CDR1 and CDR2 sequences are MNHEY and SMNVEV (reference sequence). This CDR3 region has 15 residues. Trimming took 4 bases from V and 0 from J, leaving 10 bases between them.